The subject of this entry is one T cell receptor beta chain. V lost 4 bases, J lost 3 bases, and 4 bases stayed unmatched. CDR1 is MNHEY, CDR2 SVGEGT, per germline. The CDR3 spans 14 residues. Sequencing was performed with immunoSEQ multiplex PCR; in TCRdb, only in-frame clones are kept and a portion is missing. The sample lists some 130,000 clones; 90% were seen once. The data were obtained in a study of control samples from healthy donors and cancer patients. This clonotype originated in a man between 18 and 29 years old in good health. The chain is built from TRBV6-2 or TRBV6-3 and TRBJ1-1; TRBD1 matches at 8 bases. Source material: blood. The CDR3 loop reads CASSSQGVYTEAFF. CDR3 nucleotides: TGTGCCAGCAGTTCACAGGGGGTCTACACTGAAGCTTTCTTT.